This TCR beta chain is drawn from a study of T cells in localized non-small cell lung cancer. Germline CDR1 and CDR2: MNHEY and SVGAGI. Trimming stripped 2 bases from V and 7 bases from J, with 9 bases between. CDR3 length equals 12 residues. The protocol was immunoSEQ multiplex PCR, while the TCRdb copy is restricted to in-frame clones and leaves out a portion. The table has some 140,000 clones, roughly 90% seen once. General study results and limits: Uninvolved adjacent lung showed the highest T cell clonality, exceeding tumor. Heterogeneity remains possible because sequencing was limited to only one tumor region. Adjacent lung held a median 57 of the top 100 tumor clones. Overall survival was longer when the density of T cells in the blood was higher.

Concerning this clone itself: What it recognizes is unknown.

This chain uses TRBV6-5 with TRBJ2-7; no definite D call. This sequence originates from a female donor older than 55 with stage I lung adenocarcinoma. Sequences were derived from peripheral blood, sampled before any cancer treatment. CDR3 sequence reads: CASSYTRREQYF. DNA for the CDR3: TGTGCCAGCAGTTACACCAGGAGAGAGCAGTACTTC.